The rows below give T cell receptor beta chains drawn from one sample of a study of circulating CD8 cells and anti-PD-1 response in melanoma. TCRdb re-called the reads with MiXCR, one entry per CDR3 protein. The repertoire holds approximately 820 distinct CDR3 sequences, with roughly 6.6% as singletons. Specimen: CD8+ T cells from PBMCs, collected at baseline or after one month of anti-PD-1 therapy (not recorded which). The receptors here all came from a human donor with melanoma. The CDR3 runs from the conserved cysteine through the conserved F or W. Each record gives: CDR3 protein, clone size, J gene, CDR3 length, V gene. The size of a clone is reported for some rows only, either as once, few or many, or as a class for expanded clones.

CASSLDGPERYSYGYTF,large,TRBJ1-2,17,TRBV7-3
CSVSGDRINNLISYEQYF,large,TRBJ2-7,18,TRBV29-1
CASSYLLGTQTEAFF,large,TRBJ1-1,15,TRBV6-2/TRBV6-3
CASSVGTGGQETQYF,medium-sized,TRBJ2-5,15,TRBV9
CASSPHSSGSTEAFF,-,TRBJ1-1,15,TRBV7-6
CASSLGTPTGELFF,-,TRBJ2-2,14,TRBV4-2
CASSQGQGGEKLFF,large,TRBJ1-4,14,TRBV23-1
CASSVLRTSGIQETQYF,large,TRBJ2-5,17,TRBV2
CASSSLAGVSYNEQFF,large,TRBJ2-1,16,TRBV7-2
CSASLPGLAGGHQYF,medium-sized,TRBJ2-7,15,TRBV20-1
CASSLGRIAYNEQFF,-,TRBJ2-1,15,TRBV28
CASSNTDRSYETQYF,few,TRBJ2-5,15,TRBV19
CASALGGGDQPQHF,large,TRBJ1-5,14,TRBV27
CASSLGGFFYEQYF,few,TRBJ2-7,14,TRBV28
CASSLAGLGEQYF,-,TRBJ2-7,13,TRBV28
CASSSALGYTF,-,TRBJ1-2,11,TRBV12-3/TRBV12-4
CASSSSVYTQYF,large,TRBJ2-3,12,TRBV12-3/TRBV12-4
CASSLRAQETQYF,-,TRBJ2-5,13,TRBV13
CASSKLAGAYNEQFF,large,TRBJ2-1,15,TRBV3-1
CASSPLAGGSYEQYF,large,TRBJ2-7,15,TRBV5-1
CASSSALGYAF,-,TRBJ1-2,11,TRBV12-3/TRBV12-4
CASSLGVLPNTGELFF,large,TRBJ2-2,16,TRBV28
CSATSDPRGNIQYF,large,TRBJ2-4,14,TRBV20-1